This T cell receptor beta chain was documented in a study of T cells in tuberculosis. Turning to the study itself: PBMC were archived before or within 7 days of starting treatment.

Findings and limits, study-wide: Selection depended on which cryopreserved specimens were available. Smaller distances to GMM-specific TCRs suggested their expansion in active tuberculosis.

Comment on this clone: Its antigen is not identified.

Clones were sequenced by immunoSEQ multiplex PCR, and TCRdb holds only the in-frame ones, with some missing. The data show 25,000 to 40,000 clones, about 90% seen once. Time point reported: new active TB diagnosis, blood taken before or within 7 days of starting treatment. Each patient had positive sputum smear microscopy and/or positive culture. The receptor was isolated from an adult with tuberculosis. The material sequenced was PBMCs, taken at tuberculosis diagnosis.

The CDR3 DNA follows: TGTGCCAGCAGTCCAACTACGGAAATTCCACTGAGAGCTTTCTTT. This translates into CASSPTTEIPLRAFF. The chain has TRBV28 and TRBJ1-1; unclear D gene. This CDR3 has 15 residues. V gave up 5 bases and J gave up 10 bases, with 23 bases separating them. The germline CDR1 and CDR2 sequences are MDHEN and SYDVKM.